The T cell receptor beta chain under discussion was sequenced for a study of blood T cells in healthy people across ages. Study-level points and caveats: Unknown CMV status may confound age-related changes in expanded clones.

Points on this clonotype: Its specificity is not known.

Sample-barcoded 5' priming and a J-beta primer mix drove a second PCR of 7 to 11 cycles. TCRdb processed the 5' RACE reads anew with MiXCR; each CDR3 protein has one entry. The table records around 600,000 distinct CDR3 sequences, around 50% of them present only once. CDR1 is SGHTA, CDR2 FQGNSA, per germline. V gave up 1 base and J gave up 0 bases, with 10 bases separating them. This CDR3 has 15 residues. The sequence was collected from an elderly man in good health. V gene TRBV7-2 combines with J gene TRBJ2-7; maybe TRBD1 (6 bases). The sample was blood. The CDR3 here is CASSLVRTASYEQYF. The CDR3 nucleotides are TGTGCCAGCAGCTTAGTTAGGACAGCCTCCTACGAGCAGTACTTC.